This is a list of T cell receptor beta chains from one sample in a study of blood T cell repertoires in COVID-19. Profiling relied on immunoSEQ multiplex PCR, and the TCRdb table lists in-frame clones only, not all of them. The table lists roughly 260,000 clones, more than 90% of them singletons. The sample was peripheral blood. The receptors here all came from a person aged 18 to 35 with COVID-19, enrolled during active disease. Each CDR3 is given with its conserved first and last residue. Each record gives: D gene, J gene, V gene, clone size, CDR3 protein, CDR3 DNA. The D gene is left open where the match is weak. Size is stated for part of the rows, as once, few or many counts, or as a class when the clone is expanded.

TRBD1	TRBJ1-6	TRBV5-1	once	CASSGGQLLDSPLHF	TGCGCCAGCAGCGGGGGACAGCTATTAGATTCACCCCTCCACTTT
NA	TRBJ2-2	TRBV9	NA	CASSVGPLNTGELFF	TGTGCCAGCAGCGTAGGGCCATTGAACACCGGGGAGCTGTTTTTT
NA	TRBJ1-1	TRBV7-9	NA	CASSLAQGSATEAFF	TGTGCCAGCAGCTTAGCGCAGGGTTCAGCCACTGAAGCTTTCTTT
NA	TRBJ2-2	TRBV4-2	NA	CASSQEDRSGTGELFF	TGTGCCAGCAGCCAAGAAGATAGATCGGGCACCGGGGAGCTGTTTTTT
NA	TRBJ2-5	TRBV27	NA	CASSLGQQLETQYF	TGTGCCAGCAGTTTAGGACAGCAACTAGAGACCCAGTACTTC
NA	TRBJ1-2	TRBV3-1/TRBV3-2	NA	CASSPQEDSYGYTF	TGTGCCAGCAGCCCCCAAGAGGACTCCTATGGCTACACCTTC
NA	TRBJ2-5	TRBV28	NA	CASSLGGEGGQETQYF	TGTGCCAGCAGTTTAGGGGGCGAGGGGGGGCAAGAGACCCAGTACTTC
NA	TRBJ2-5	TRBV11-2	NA	CASRDTKETQYF	TGTGCCAGCAGGGACACCAAAGAGACCCAGTACTTC
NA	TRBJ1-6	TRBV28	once	CASRGVAGVTPLHF	TGTGCCAGCAGGGGAGTTGCAGGGGTGACACCCCTCCACTTT
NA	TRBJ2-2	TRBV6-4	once	CASSVEETTGELFF	TGTGCCAGCAGTGTCGAGGAGACCACCGGGGAGCTGTTTTTT
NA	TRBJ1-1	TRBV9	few	CASSVVSQGGTEAFF	TGTGCCAGCAGCGTAGTATCCCAGGGAGGCACTGAAGCTTTCTTT
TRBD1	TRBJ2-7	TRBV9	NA	CASSEFPGQKHYEQYF	TGTGCCAGCAGCGAATTTCCGGGACAGAAACACTACGAGCAGTACTTC
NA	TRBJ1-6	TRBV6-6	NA	CASRYPTGNNSPLHF	TGTGCCAGCAGGTACCCTACAGGGAACAATTCACCCCTCCACTTT
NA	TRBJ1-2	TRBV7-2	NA	CASSSTGPAGYGYTF	TGTGCCAGCAGCTCAACAGGGCCCGCTGGGTATGGCTACACCTTC
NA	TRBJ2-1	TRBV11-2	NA	CASSPRTYRGTYNEQFF	TGTGCCAGCAGCCCGAGAACGTATAGGGGGACATACAATGAGCAGTTCTTC
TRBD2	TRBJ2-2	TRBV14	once	CASSPPGWASGPNTGELFF	TGTGCCAGCAGCCCGCCCGGGTGGGCTAGCGGACCGAACACCGGGGAGCTGTTTTTT
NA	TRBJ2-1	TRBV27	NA	CASSHGTGGIAGASYNEQFF	TGTGCCAGCAGTCACGGGACAGGTGGGATAGCGGGAGCATCCTACAATGAGCAGTTCTTC
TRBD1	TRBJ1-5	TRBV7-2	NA	CASSLGDRGLGQPQHF	TGTGCCAGCAGCTTAGGGGACAGGGGGCTAGGACAGCCCCAGCATTTT
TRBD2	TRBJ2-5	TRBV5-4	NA	CASSLAGGQETQYF	TGTGCCAGCAGCTTGGCGGGGGGACAAGAGACCCAGTACTTC
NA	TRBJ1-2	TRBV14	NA	CASSRETNYGYTF	TGTGCCAGCAGCCGGGAGACTAACTATGGCTACACCTTC
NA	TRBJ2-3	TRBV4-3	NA	CASSQDRGFTDTQYF	TGCGCCAGCAGCCAAGATCGAGGCTTCACAGATACGCAGTATTTT
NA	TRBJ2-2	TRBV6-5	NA	CASRRDSYTGELFF	TGTGCCAGCAGGCGGGACAGTTACACCGGGGAGCTGTTTTTT
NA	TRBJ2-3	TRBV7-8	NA	CASSLSWHSSTDTQYF	TGTGCCAGCAGCTTAAGTTGGCATTCTAGCACAGATACGCAGTATTTT
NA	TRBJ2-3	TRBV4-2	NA	CASSQAGVATDTQYF	TGTGCCAGCAGCCAAGCGGGAGTAGCCACAGATACGCAGTATTTT
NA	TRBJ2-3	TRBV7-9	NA	CASSFAGFNTDTQYF	TGTGCCAGCAGCTTTGCGGGATTTAACACAGATACGCAGTATTTT
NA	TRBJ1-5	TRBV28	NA	CASSLAQGDQPQHF	TGTGCCAGCAGTTTAGCCCAGGGTGATCAGCCCCAGCATTTT
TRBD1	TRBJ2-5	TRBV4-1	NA	CASSQSGQGKQETQYF	TGCGCCAGCAGCCAATCTGGACAGGGAAAGCAAGAGACCCAGTACTTC
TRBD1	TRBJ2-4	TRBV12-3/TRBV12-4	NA	CASSYRDRGSYF	TGTGCCAGCAGCTACCGGGACAGGGGATCGTACTTC
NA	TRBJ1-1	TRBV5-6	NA	CASSPLSGQRHTEAFF	TGTGCCAGCAGCCCACTATCGGGACAAAGGCACACTGAAGCTTTCTTT
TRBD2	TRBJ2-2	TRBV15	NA	CATSRDPSWREGRSDGELFF	TGTGCCACCAGCAGAGATCCCAGTTGGCGGGAGGGCCGTTCGGACGGGGAGCTGTTTTTT
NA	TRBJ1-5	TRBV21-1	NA	CASSKGQGVGNQPQHF	TGTGCCAGCAGCAAAGGACAGGGGGTTGGCAATCAGCCCCAGCATTTT
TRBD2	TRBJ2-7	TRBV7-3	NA	CASSVGGGEQYF	TGTGCCAGCAGCGTAGGCGGGGGTGAGCAGTACTTC
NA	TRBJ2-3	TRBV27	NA	CASSFSPITDTQYF	TGTGCCAGCAGTTTCTCCCCTATCACAGATACGCAGTATTTT
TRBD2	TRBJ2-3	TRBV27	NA	CASSTTPGLAARDTQYF	TGTGCCAGCAGTACAACACCGGGACTAGCGGCGAGGGATACGCAGTATTTT
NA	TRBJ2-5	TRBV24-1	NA	CATSDFRGQETQYF	TGTGCCACCAGTGATTTTCGGGGACAAGAGACCCAGTACTTC
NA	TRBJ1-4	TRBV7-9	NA	CASSLREGHEKLFF	TGTGCCAGCAGCTTAAGGGAGGGGCATGAAAAACTGTTTTTT
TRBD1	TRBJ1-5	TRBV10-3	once	CAISGTENQPQHF	TGTGCCATCAGCGGGACAGAAAATCAGCCCCAGCATTTT
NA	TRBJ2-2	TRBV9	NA	CASRTGTGELFF	TGTGCCAGCAGGACAGGCACCGGGGAGCTGTTTTTT
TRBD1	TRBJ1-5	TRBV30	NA	CAWAQGIDQPQHF	TGTGCCTGGGCACAGGGGATCGATCAGCCCCAGCATTTT
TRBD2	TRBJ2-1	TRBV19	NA	CASSTRDRTSGSHNEQFF	TGTGCCAGTAGTACACGAGACCGGACTAGCGGGAGCCACAATGAGCAGTTCTTC
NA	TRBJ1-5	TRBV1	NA	CTSSQAGDWSNQPQHF	TGCACCAGCAGCCAGGCGGGGGATTGGAGCAATCAGCCCCAGCATTTT
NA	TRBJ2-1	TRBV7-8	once	CASSFSWLAAYNEQFF	TGTGCCAGCAGCTTTAGCTGGCTAGCCGCCTACAATGAGCAGTTCTTC
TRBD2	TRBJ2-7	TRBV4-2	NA	CASSQELAGTYEQYF	TGTGCCAGCAGCCAAGAACTAGCGGGAACCTACGAGCAGTACTTC
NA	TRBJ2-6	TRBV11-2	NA	CASSLVGTVGISGANVLTF	TGTGCCAGCAGCTTAGTTGGTACAGTCGGGATCTCTGGGGCCAACGTCCTGACTTTC
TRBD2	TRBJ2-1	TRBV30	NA	CAWTGSGRNEQFF	TGTGCCTGGACCGGGAGCGGGAGAAATGAGCAGTTCTTC
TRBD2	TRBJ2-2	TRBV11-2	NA	CASSVVGTSGYGELFF	TGTGCCAGCAGCGTAGTTGGGACTAGCGGTTACGGGGAGCTGTTTTTT
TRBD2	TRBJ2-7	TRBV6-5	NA	CASSLSGMDYEQYF	TGTGCCAGCAGTCTTAGCGGGATGGATTACGAGCAGTACTTC
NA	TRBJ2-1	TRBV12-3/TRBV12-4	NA	CATSRTVDNEQFF	TGTGCCACCTCAAGGACAGTCGACAATGAGCAGTTCTTC
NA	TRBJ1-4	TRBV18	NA	CASSPRDATNEKLFF	TGTGCCAGCTCACCAAGAGATGCAACTAATGAAAAACTGTTTTTT
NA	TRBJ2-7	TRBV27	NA	CASSLASLGYEQYF	TGTGCCAGCAGTTTGGCCTCCCTCGGGTACGAGCAGTACTTC
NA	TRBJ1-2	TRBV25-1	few	CASSDRNYGYTF	TGTGCCAGCAGTGACAGAAACTATGGCTACACCTTC
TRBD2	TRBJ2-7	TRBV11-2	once	CASSNPPTSGSGLNEQYF	TGTGCCAGCAGCAATCCACCTACTAGCGGGAGTGGCTTAAACGAGCAGTACTTC
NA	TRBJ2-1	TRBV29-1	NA	CSVRGLGTYNEQFF	TGCAGCGTTAGGGGACTCGGAACTTACAATGAGCAGTTCTTC
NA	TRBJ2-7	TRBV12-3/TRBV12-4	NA	CASSRGGSYEQYF	TGTGCCAGCAGTAGGGGGGGCTCCTACGAGCAGTACTTC
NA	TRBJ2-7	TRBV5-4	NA	CASSLPTSVIQRRTYEQYF	TGTGCCAGCAGCTTGCCAACCTCGGTTATCCAGCGACGAACCTACGAGCAGTACTTC
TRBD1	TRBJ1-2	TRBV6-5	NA	CASSLDRGRGGYTF	TGTGCCAGCAGTTTGGACAGGGGGCGGGGTGGCTACACCTTC